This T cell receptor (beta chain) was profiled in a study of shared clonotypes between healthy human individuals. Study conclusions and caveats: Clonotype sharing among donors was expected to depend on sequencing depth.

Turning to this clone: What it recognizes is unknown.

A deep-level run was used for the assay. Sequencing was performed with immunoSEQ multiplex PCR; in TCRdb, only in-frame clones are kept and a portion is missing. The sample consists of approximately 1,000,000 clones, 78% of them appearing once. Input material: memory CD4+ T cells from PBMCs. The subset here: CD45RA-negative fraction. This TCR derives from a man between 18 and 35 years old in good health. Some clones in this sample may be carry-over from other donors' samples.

As DNA, the CDR3 is TGTGCCAGCAGTTACTCGGGACAGCTCTCTGGAAACACCATATATTTT. Translation: CASSYSGQLSGNTIYF. V usage is TRBV6-5 and J usage is TRBJ1-3, with 7 bases lining up with TRBD1. Germline CDR1 and CDR2: MNHEY and SVGAGI. The length of the CDR3 is 16 residues. Losses at the gene ends were 0 bases for V and 0 bases for J; bases not matched to a gene: 2.